The 8 T cell receptor beta chains presented below share a single source sample, sequenced in a study of T cell responses to AZD1222 COVID-19 vaccine. The assay was immunoSEQ multiplex PCR, and TCRdb's table has in-frame clones only and misses some. This sample yields about 76,000 clones, of which about 83% are seen a single time; 27% belongs to the top ten. The material was peripheral blood, obtained 28 days after the second dose of the MenACWY control vaccine. All receptors come from an adult who received the MenACWY meningococcal vaccine as a control.

The chain recombines TRBV30 with TRBJ1-2; perhaps TRBD1 as D (5 bases). Trimming took off 0 bases at V and 8 bases at J, with 19 bases between the two ends. Germline assignment: CDR1 GTSNPN and CDR2 SVGIG (reference sequence). The CDR3 has 15 residues. Here the CDR3 DNA reads TGTGCCTGGAGTGTAAACCAGGGTGGCGAGGGAGGCTACACCTTC. Residues: CAWSVNQGGEGGYTF. Complete variable domain (other parts from reference TRBV30 and TRBJ1-2): SQTIHQWPATLVQPVGSPLSLECTVEGTSNPNLYWYRQAAGRGLQLLFYSVGIGQISSEVPQNLSASRPQDRQFILSSKKLLLSDSGFYLCAWSVNQGGEGGYTFGSGTRLTVV.

This chain uses TRBV6-2 or TRBV6-3 with TRBJ1-2; D is unresolved. V shed 5 bases and J shed 4 bases, with 8 bases lying between them. CDR1 and CDR2 (germline): MNHEY, SVGEGT. The CDR3 is made up of 12 amino acids. The CDR3 loop is CASSDYSYGYTF. CDR3 coding DNA: TGTGCCAGCAGTGATTACAGCTATGGCTACACCTTC.

The sample holds many counts of this clone. This chain links TRBV29-1 with TRBJ2-7; tentative D call: TRBD1 (8 bases). Between the trimmed V and J ends, which lost 8 bases and 7 bases, there was a span of 21 bases. The CDR3 covers 13 residues. Germline-derived CDR1 and CDR2 are SQVTM and ANQGSEA. CDR3 residues: CSIRTGRGREQYF. CDR3 nucleotides: TGCAGCATCCGGACAGGGAGGGGGCGTGAGCAGTACTTC.

The chain links TRBV4-2 to TRBJ1-5, with 10 bases fitting TRBD1. The length of the CDR3 is 16 residues. In germline, CDR1 is LGHNA, CDR2 YNFKEQ. The trim removed 4 bases at V and 2 bases at J, leaving 5 bases unmatched. The CDR3 loop reads CASSLGTGEGNQPQHF. The CDR3 coding sequence is TGTGCCAGCAGCCTAGGGACAGGGGAAGGCAATCAGCCCCAGCATTTT.

The rearrangement joins TRBV6-5 to TRBJ1-6, with 8 bases identical to TRBD1. There are 15 residues in the CDR3. The germline V gene encodes CDR1 MNHEY and CDR2 SVGAGI. V lost 6 bases and J lost 7; bases outside the gene matches: 8. Here the CDR3 DNA reads TGTGCCAGCAGGCAGGAGGACAGGGAGAATTCACCCCTCCACTTT. This translates into CASRQEDRENSPLHF.

A few counts support this clone. CDR3 region: CASSFTSGSGANVLTF. The CDR3 DNA is TGTGCCAGCAGCTTTACATCGGGCTCTGGGGCCAACGTCCTGACTTTC. The chain has TRBV5-4 and TRBJ2-6; D not resolved. Germline V gene lookup returns CDR1 SGHNT and CDR2 YYREEE (reference sequence). The CDR3 extends over 16 amino acids. The V and J ends lost 2 bases and 0 bases respectively, with 9 bases between them.

This clone was picked up one time. V usage is TRBV3-1 (or the pseudogene TRBV3-2) and J usage is TRBJ1-2; D is perhaps TRBD1 (5 bases). V lost 4 bases and J lost 3, with 12 bases in between. The CDR3 contains 14 residues. CDR1 and CDR2 (germline): LGHDT, YNNKEL (reference sequence). This CDR3 reads CASSLRGEDYGYTF. DNA for the CDR3: TGTGCCAGCAGCCTCCGGGGCGAGGACTATGGCTACACCTTC.

The chain is built from TRBV20-1 and TRBJ1-1; a weak D match, TRBD1 (5 bases). Germline V gene sequence: CDR1 DFQATT, CDR2 SNEGSKA (reference sequence). This CDR3 comprises 12 residues. Deletions cut 3 bases from V and 10 bases from J, with 15 bases between. The CDR3 loop is CSASQDIKGAFF. CDR3 DNA sequence: TGCAGTGCTAGTCAGGACATAAAAGGAGCTTTCTTT.